The sequence of this TCR beta chain was determined in a study of shared clonotypes between healthy human individuals. Study conclusions and caveats: Some clonotypes were shared by all four sorted-subset donors, while others were not shared. The non-shared ones had lower generation probabilities than the shared ones. Among a few donors, roughly 5.5% of naive CD4 clonotypes were found in common.

Worth noting for this clone: What it binds is not known.

Every one of the donors was a Caucasian adult that lived in Nashville, Tennessee. CD45RA-negative memory and CD45RA+ naive subsets were split from the CD4+ cells. TCRdb's table, derived via immunoSEQ multiplex PCR, lists solely in-frame clones and lacks some. The sample includes over a million clones, 95% to 97% seen only once; the top ten take roughly 1.1%. The sample consisted of naive CD4+ T cells sorted from blood. Subset noted: CD45RA+ positively selected. The sequence was obtained from a man aged 30 to 39 in good health.

The CDR3 protein is CASSPKTRQGINEKLFF. The DNA of the CDR3 is TGTGCCAGCAGCCCAAAAACCCGACAGGGGATTAATGAAAAACTGTTTTTT. This chain uses TRBV4-2 with TRBJ1-4; 8 bases agree with TRBD1. Germline lookup yields CDR1 LGHNA and CDR2 YNFKEQ. V was pared by 4 bases and J by 4 bases, with 11 bases of the junction left unmatched. The CDR3 extends over 17 amino acids.